This is a list of T cell receptor beta chains from one sample in a study of T cells in Graves' hyperthyroidism and ophthalmopathy. TCRdb reprocessed the multiplex PCR reads with MiXCR, giving one entry per CDR3 protein. This table has just under 750,000 distinct CDR3 sequences, about a third appearing once. Sample: blood. The origin of the receptors is a woman between 40 and 55 years old with Graves' hyperthyroidism. The CDR3 runs from the conserved cysteine through the conserved F or W. D genes are given only for firm matches. Expanded clones are given a class, and other clones once, few, many or no size at all.

V	J	D	size	length	CDR3	DNA
TRBV12-3/TRBV12-4	TRBJ1-3	NA	many	12	CASMMGSVTIYF	TGTGCCAGCATGATGGGCAGTGTGACCATATATTTT
TRBV6-5	TRBJ2-7	TRBD2	NA	17	CASSYSMPGRRSYEQYF	TGTGCCAGCAGTTACTCGATGCCCGGGAGGCGCTCCTACGAGCAGTACTTC
TRBV7-9	TRBJ1-2	TRBD1	NA	14	CASSTGQVNYGYTF	TGTGCCAGCAGTACTGGACAGGTTAACTATGGCTACACCTTC
TRBV2	TRBJ2-7	TRBD2	few	16	CASFLAGGLSSYEQYF	TGTGCCAGCTTTCTAGCGGGGGGCCTCAGCTCCTACGAGCAGTACTTC
TRBV4-1	TRBJ1-5	NA	NA	12	CASSQPGQPQHF	TGCGCCAGCAGCCAGCCTGGTCAGCCCCAGCATTTT
TRBV15	TRBJ1-5	NA	many	20	CATSRGYRETQAGKRQPQHF	TGTGCCACCAGCAGAGGATACCGGGAGACACAGGCGGGTAAACGTCAGCCCCAGCATTTT
TRBV5-1	TRBJ2-2	TRBD1	many	16	CASSLQGASNTGELFF	TGCGCCAGCAGCCTACAGGGGGCGTCGAACACCGGGGAGCTGTTTTTT
TRBV4-1	TRBJ1-6	NA	few	17	CASSQDFYDSPYSPLHF	TGCGCCAGCAGCCAAGATTTTTACGACAGTCCTTATTCACCCCTCCACTTT
TRBV29-1	TRBJ2-7	NA	few	16	CSVAGGMDRSYNEQYF	TGCAGCGTTGCCGGCGGGATGGACCGATCCTACAATGAGCAGTACTTC
TRBV7-2	TRBJ2-7	TRBD1	few	14	CASSTGTGGHEQYF	TGTGCCAGCAGTACGGGAACAGGGGGCCACGAGCAGTACTTC
TRBV7-3	TRBJ2-5	TRBD2	NA	14	CASRRTSGGGQGFF	TGTGCCAGCAGACGGACTAGCGGGGGGGGGCAGGGGTTCTTC
TRBV20-1	TRBJ2-6	NA	NA	18	CSATAETRVHSGANVLTF	TGCAGTGCTACGGCCGAGACGCGGGTGCACTCTGGGGCCAACGTCCTGACTTTC
TRBV19	TRBJ1-2	TRBD1	NA	15	CASTRGGDTTRGYTF	TGTGCCAGTACCAGGGGGGGGGATACCACCCGAGGCTACACCTTC
TRBV10-1	TRBJ2-4	TRBD1	NA	15	CASSGGTGGRNIQYF	TGCGCCAGCAGTGGGGGGACAGGGGGTAGGAACATTCAGTACTTC
TRBV10-3	TRBJ1-5	NA	NA	18	CASSYSRQGRLHNQPQHF	TGTGCCAGCAGTTACTCGAGGCAGGGAAGGCTCCACAATCAGCCCCAGCATTTT
TRBV7-9	TRBJ1-1	NA	few	14	CASSLWGGTTEAFF	TGTGCCAGCAGTTTATGGGGGGGGACAACTGAAGCTTTCTTT
TRBV6-5	TRBJ2-7	NA	many	14	CASSYSRGSYEQYF	TGTGCCAGCAGTTACTCCCGTGGGTCCTACGAGCAGTACTTC